These T cell receptor beta chains were read from a single sample in a study of blood T cell repertoires in COVID-19. Sequencing used immunoSEQ multiplex PCR; TCRdb keeps in-frame clones, though not all of them. Of approximately 100,000 clones detected, 75% to 85% appear once; the ten largest clones hold approximately 25%. Input material: peripheral blood. These receptors were taken from a man aged 65-85 years with acute or convalescent COVID-19. CDR3s include the opening cysteine and the closing phenylalanine or tryptophan. A D gene is named only where the DNA matches it firmly. Not all rows give a size; the values are once, few, many and, for expanded clones, a class.

V	D	size	J	DNA	CDR3
TRBV7-9	.	.	TRBJ2-4	TGTGCCAGCAGCTTAGCGGGAGTAGCCAAAAACATTCAGTACTTC	CASSLAGVAKNIQYF
TRBV4-3	TRBD1	.	TRBJ1-2	TGCGCCAGCAGCCTGACAGGGAAACCCGGGGACTATGGCTACACCTTC	CASSLTGKPGDYGYTF
TRBV4-2	TRBD2	.	TRBJ2-3	TGTGCCAGCAGCCAAGATCCCACTAGCGGTAGCACAGATACGCAGTATTTT	CASSQDPTSGSTDTQYF
TRBV2	TRBD1	.	TRBJ1-2	TGTGCCAGCAGGGAGGCACAGGGGGATAACTATGGCTACACCTTC	CASREAQGDNYGYTF
TRBV23-1	.	.	TRBJ2-7	TGCGCCAGCAGTCAGGGGCGTGGGGGGAACGAGCAGTACTTC	CASSQGRGGNEQYF
TRBV21-1	.	.	TRBJ1-1	TGTGCCAGCAGCAAAGAGCGGGACATGAACACTGAAGCTTTCTTT	CASSKERDMNTEAFF
TRBV19	.	.	TRBJ2-1	TGTGCCAGTAGTACCCCAGGGGAGGGGCAGTTCTTC	CASSTPGEGQFF
TRBV3-1/TRBV3-2	TRBD2	few	TRBJ2-7	TGTGCCAGCAGCCAAGGGGGGGGGACCGAGCAGTACTTC	CASSQGGGTEQYF
TRBV27	.	.	TRBJ1-5	TGTGCCAGCAGATCCGTGGGGGGGGCAAGCAATCAGCCCCAGCATTTT	CASRSVGGASNQPQHF
TRBV28	.	.	TRBJ1-6	TGTGCCAGCAGTTTGGGGGGGAGGTATAATTCACCCCTCCACTTT	CASSLGGRYNSPLHF
TRBV15	TRBD1	.	TRBJ2-2	TGTGCCACCAGCAGAGAATACGGGACAGGGGGACGCAATGCAGCGAACACCGGGGAGCTGTTTTTT	CATSREYGTGGRNAANTGELFF
TRBV9	.	.	TRBJ2-5	TGTGCCAGCAGCGCACTAGGCCAAGAGACCCAGTACTTC	CASSALGQETQYF
TRBV2	TRBD1	.	TRBJ2-7	TGTGCCAGCAGTCCCCCGGGACAGGGTCTCCACGAGCAGTACTTC	CASSPPGQGLHEQYF
TRBV29-1	.	once	TRBJ1-6	TGCAGCGCCCGGCAGACAGAGAATTCACCCCTCCACTTT	CSARQTENSPLHF
TRBV5-6	.	.	TRBJ1-1	TGTGCCAGCAGCCCTTATGGTGGGGCCATGAACACTGAAGCTTTCTTT	CASSPYGGAMNTEAFF
TRBV27	.	.	TRBJ2-1	TGTGCCAGCAGTTTAAACTGGGGCGATTACAATGAGCAGTTCTTC	CASSLNWGDYNEQFF
TRBV7-2	TRBD2	.	TRBJ2-1	TGTGCCAGCAGCATTCTAGCGGAGTCCTACAATGAGCAGTTCTTC	CASSILAESYNEQFF
TRBV28	TRBD1	.	TRBJ2-1	TGTGCCAGCAGTTTACCCCACGGACAGGACCAGTTCTTC	CASSLPHGQDQFF
TRBV3-1/TRBV3-2	TRBD2	.	TRBJ2-5	TGTGCCAGCAGCCAAGAAGCCATTAGGACTAGCGGAAGGGGCCAAGAGACCCAGTACTTC	CASSQEAIRTSGRGQETQYF
TRBV5-1	.	.	TRBJ2-2	TGCGCCAGCAGCAACAAGAACACCGGGGAGCTGTTTTTT	CASSNKNTGELFF
TRBV28	TRBD1	.	TRBJ1-1	TGTGCCAGCAGTTTAGGGACAGATAATGAAGCTTTCTTT	CASSLGTDNEAFF
TRBV12-3/TRBV12-4	.	.	TRBJ1-2	TGTGCCAGCACCCGGTACCGCGGCGGCTACACCTTC	CASTRYRGGYTF
TRBV20-1	TRBD2	.	TRBJ2-1	TGCAGTGCTAGTGCGCCTAGCGGCGGGTTTTACAATGAGCAGTTCTTC	CSASAPSGGFYNEQFF
TRBV28	TRBD2	.	TRBJ2-1	TGTGCCAGCAGTTTCGGGGGTAGCGGGAGTCTTGGGGTCTTC	CASSFGGSGSLGVF
TRBV6-5	TRBD1	.	TRBJ2-7	TGTGCCAGCGATGGGACAGTGGGAATTTACGAGCAGTACTTC	CASDGTVGIYEQYF
TRBV5-6	TRBD2	.	TRBJ2-3	TGTGCCAGCAGCGAGACACTAGCGGGAGATCTTACAGATACGCAGTATTTT	CASSETLAGDLTDTQYF
TRBV7-8	.	.	TRBJ1-1	TGTGCCAGCAGCTTAGTACACGCAACTGAAGCTTTCTTT	CASSLVHATEAFF
TRBV18	TRBD1	once	TRBJ2-7	TGTGCCAGCTCACCTCCGGGACAGGGGCCCTACGAGCAGTACTTC	CASSPPGQGPYEQYF
TRBV12-3/TRBV12-4	TRBD1	.	TRBJ1-5	TGTGCCAGCAGTTTGACAGGGACCCAGCCCCAGCATTTT	CASSLTGTQPQHF
TRBV14	.	.	TRBJ1-2	TGTGCCAGCAGCCAATACAGGGATGGCTACACCTTC	CASSQYRDGYTF
TRBV11-2	.	few	TRBJ2-5	TGTGCCAGCACCGACAGCCAAGAGACCCAGTACTTC	CASTDSQETQYF
TRBV27	TRBD1	.	TRBJ2-1	TGTGCCAGCAGTTTATTACAGGGGGCCTACAATGAGCAGTTCTTC	CASSLLQGAYNEQFF
TRBV27	TRBD2	.	TRBJ2-1	TGTGCCAGCAGTCGCGGACTAGCGGGGACTCACAATGAGCAGTTCTTC	CASSRGLAGTHNEQFF
TRBV25-1	.	.	TRBJ1-2	TGTGCCAGCAGTGAATCGGGATCGGCGGCGCTTAGAGGCTACACCTTC	CASSESGSAALRGYTF
TRBV27	TRBD1	medium-sized	TRBJ2-1	TGTGCCAGCCGAACAGGGGCGAGTGAGCAGTTCTTC	CASRTGASEQFF
TRBV29-1	.	.	TRBJ1-1	TGCAGCGCCCGCCCGGGAAACACTGAAGCTTTCTTT	CSARPGNTEAFF
TRBV5-1	.	.	TRBJ2-4	TGCGCCAGCAGCTTGGAAGGGGTTCTGAAGTACTTC	CASSLEGVLKYF